This T cell receptor beta chain was sequenced in a study of T cells in Graves' hyperthyroidism and ophthalmopathy. Across the study: At the time of initial diagnosis and before any treatment, peripheral blood was collected. Regarding the study as a whole: Also found in blood were most expanded thyroid clonotypes above 0.001.

The germline CDR1 and CDR2 sequences are SEHNR and FQNEAQ (reference sequence). The J segment lost 5 bases and the V segment lost 5 bases, leaving 13 bases of the junction unmatched. CDR3 length equals 17 residues. RNA transcripts provided the source from which TCR beta CDR3 regions were amplified. An initial round of RT-PCR targeting the TCR CDR3 relied on the HTBI primer set. One entry per CDR3 protein, called by TCRdb with MiXCR from the multiplex PCR reads. The sample records 700,000 or so distinct CDR3 sequences, roughly 15% being singletons. Each diagnosis was grounded in clinical symptoms, serum thyroxine and TRAb, thyroid ultrasound, and orbital computed tomography. Concerning this clonotype: Its specificity is not known.

The source of this sequence is a man aged 18 to 30 with Graves' hyperthyroidism. Input material: blood. The chain employs TRBV7-9 and TRBJ2-5; 11 bases fit TRBD1. This CDR3 reads CASSPDRGPQAQETQYF. The CDR3 nucleotides are TGTGCCAGCAGCCCGGACAGGGGGCCTCAAGCGCAGGAGACCCAGTACTTC.